One sample yielded the 4 T cell receptor beta chains listed below, sequenced in a study of blood T cells in healthy people across ages. A second PCR of 7 to 11 cycles used a sample-barcoded 5' primer and a J-beta primer mix. TCRdb fed the 5' RACE reads into MiXCR, producing one record per CDR3 protein. The sample holds about 1.1 million distinct CDR3 sequences, under 40% seen once. The sequenced sample consisted of blood. The receptors come from a man aged 18 to 29 in good health.

A note on this clonotype: Its ends do not fully match the called genes, so a read error is possible. The chain joins TRBV4-3 to TRBJ2-2; perhaps TRBD1 as D (6 bases). The CDR3 sequence is 15 residues long. Germline V gives CDR1 LGHNA, CDR2 YSLEER. The CDR3 DNA follows: TGCGCCAGCAGTCAAGACCGACAGGAGGCCGGGGAGCTGTTTTTT. Amino acids: CASSQDRQEAGELFF.

The CDR3 bases are TGCGCCAGCAGCCAGGCCCTCAGGGAGGAAAAACTGTTTTTT. It yields the protein CASSQALREEKLFF. The V and J genes are TRBV4-1 and TRBJ1-4, with D possibly matching TRBD1 (5 bases). CDR1 and CDR2 (germline): MGHRA, YSYEKL. The length of the CDR3 is 14 residues. V was shortened by 3 bases and J by 8 bases, with 13 bases between the two germline ends.

The V and J genes are TRBV7-3 and TRBJ2-5; no clear D gene. The CDR3 has 13 residues. Germline V CDR1 and CDR2: SGHTA, FQGTGA. Trimming stripped 5 bases from V and 11 bases from J, with 18 bases between. This CDR3 reads CASSQVHSNEQYF. Written as DNA, the CDR3 is TGTGCCAGCAGCCAAGTCCATTCGAATGAGCAGTACTTC.

This sequence joins TRBV27 and TRBJ2-3; 10 bases fit TRBD2. The germline V gene has CDR1 MNHEY and CDR2 SMNVEV (reference sequence). The CDR3 loop spans 14 amino acids. V gave up 4 bases and J gave up 7 bases; unmatched junction bases: 5. The CDR3 DNA is TGTGCCAGCAGTTCTAGCGGGGGACCCCATACGCAGTATTTT. Protein product: CASSSSGGPHTQYF.